This T cell receptor beta chain was captured by sequencing in a study of blood T cell repertoires in COVID-19. Participants, about 18 to 90 years old, spanned around 25 US areas. Clinical histories supplied by participants themselves formed the basis of cohort assignment. In the original analysis: The authors estimated nucleated cell counts from reference gene primer amplification. Profiled with immunoSEQ multiplex PCR; TCRdb holds only in-frame clones, not every one. V and J calls plus clone size are reproduced from that table; the DNA served to infer D and trimming. The table lists about 160,000 clones, around 89% of them singletons, with more than 6.5% in the top ten. Material for sequencing was PBMCs or T cells enriched from blood (not recorded which). This clonotype was sampled from a woman aged 50 to 60 who had recovered from COVID-19.

The CDR3 DNA reads TGTGCCAGCAGCGTAGGCGGTGGCTACACCTTC. Translated, it gives CASSVGGGYTF. The genes are TRBV9 and TRBJ1-2; D gene unclear. V dropped 0 bases and J dropped 7 bases, with 4 bases sitting between them. CDR1 is SGDLS, CDR2 YYNGEE, per germline. The CDR3 loop spans 11 amino acids.